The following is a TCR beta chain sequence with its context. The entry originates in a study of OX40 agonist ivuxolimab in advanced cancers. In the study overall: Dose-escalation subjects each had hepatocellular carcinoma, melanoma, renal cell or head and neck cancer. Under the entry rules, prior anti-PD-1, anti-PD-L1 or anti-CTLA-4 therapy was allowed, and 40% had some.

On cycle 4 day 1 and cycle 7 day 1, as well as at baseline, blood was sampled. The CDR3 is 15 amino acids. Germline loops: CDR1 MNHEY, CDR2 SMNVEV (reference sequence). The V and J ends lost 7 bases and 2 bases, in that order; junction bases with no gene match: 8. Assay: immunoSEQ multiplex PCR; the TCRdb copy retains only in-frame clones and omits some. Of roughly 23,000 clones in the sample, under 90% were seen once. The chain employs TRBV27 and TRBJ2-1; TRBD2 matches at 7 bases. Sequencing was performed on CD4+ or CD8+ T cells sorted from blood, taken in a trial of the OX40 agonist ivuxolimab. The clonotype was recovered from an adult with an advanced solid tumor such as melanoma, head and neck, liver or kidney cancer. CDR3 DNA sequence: TGTGCCAGCACCTCTGGAACTAGCGCCTACAATGAGCAGTTCTTC. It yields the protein CASTSGTSAYNEQFF.